This TCR beta chain originates from a study of siplizumab effects on memory and regulatory T cells. CDR1 is MGHRA and CDR2 is YSYEKL in the germline V gene. V lost 0 bases and J lost 13, with 15 bases in between. The CDR3 has 14 residues. The data were produced by immunoSEQ multiplex PCR, yet TCRdb's version contains in-frame clones alone and is incomplete. The sample contains about 110,000 clones, 85% to 95% of which appear only once. The clonotype was recovered from a human donor in good health. Sample: CD4+ T cells sorted from blood. The V call is TRBV4-1, the J call TRBJ1-4; no reliable D call. This chain's CDR3 is CASSQEELGSGLFF. The CDR3 DNA follows: TGCGCCAGCAGCCAAGAAGAGCTCGGGTCTGGACTGTTTTTT.